This is a list of T cell receptor beta chains from one sample in a study of Ad26.COV2.S vaccination and SARS-CoV-2 variants. Repertoires were generated with immunoSEQ multiplex PCR, while TCRdb's copy carries only in-frame clones and drops some. The sample includes some 320,000 clones, about 82% of them seen just once. This specimen consisted of peripheral blood, obtained in a trial of Ad26.COV2.S vaccine versus placebo. The receptors were sampled from a person between 18 and 59 years old who received the Ad26.COV2.S COVID-19 vaccine or a placebo. Each CDR3 is given with its conserved first and last residue. The D gene is left open where the match is weak. Some rows have no size entry. The others give once, few or many, or a class for an expanded clone.

abundance: few; d_gene: TRBD2; j_gene: TRBJ2-7; v_gene: TRBV27; CDR3nt: TGTGCCAGCAGTCCGACTAGCGGGGTTCACGAGCAGTACTTC; CDR3aa: CASSPTSGVHEQYF
abundance: -; d_gene: -; j_gene: TRBJ2-7; v_gene: TRBV5-1; CDR3nt: TGCGCCAGCAGCTTACCCCCCTCCTACGAGCAGTACTTC; CDR3aa: CASSLPPSYEQYF
abundance: -; d_gene: -; j_gene: TRBJ2-5; v_gene: TRBV3-1/TRBV3-2; CDR3nt: TGTGCCAGCAGCCAAGATCTGGCCGAAGAGACCCAGTACTTC; CDR3aa: CASSQDLAEETQYF
abundance: once; d_gene: -; j_gene: TRBJ1-6; v_gene: TRBV30; CDR3nt: TGTGCCTGGAAGACCCCCCGGAGCACCTATAATTCACCCCTCCACTTT; CDR3aa: CAWKTPRSTYNSPLHF
abundance: -; d_gene: TRBD1; j_gene: TRBJ1-4; v_gene: TRBV5-5; CDR3nt: TGTGCCAGCAGCTTGGACAGGGGAAGTGAGGAAAAACTGTTTTTT; CDR3aa: CASSLDRGSEEKLFF
abundance: -; d_gene: TRBD2; j_gene: TRBJ2-5; v_gene: TRBV5-1; CDR3nt: TGCGCCAGCAGCTTAGCGATAAGCGGGGGCCAAGAGACCCAGTACTTC; CDR3aa: CASSLAISGGQETQYF
abundance: -; d_gene: -; j_gene: TRBJ2-1; v_gene: TRBV5-8; CDR3nt: TGTGCCAGCACCCCCGAGCCCCAATACAATGAGCAGTTCTTC; CDR3aa: CASTPEPQYNEQFF
abundance: -; d_gene: TRBD1; j_gene: TRBJ1-1; v_gene: TRBV7-9; CDR3nt: TGTGCCAGCCGGGTATCAGGGGGATTCGACACTGAAGCTTTCTTT; CDR3aa: CASRVSGGFDTEAFF
abundance: -; d_gene: TRBD1; j_gene: TRBJ1-3; v_gene: TRBV6-6; CDR3nt: TGTGCCATCAGGGGGCCGTCTGGAAACACCATATATTTT; CDR3aa: CAIRGPSGNTIYF
abundance: -; d_gene: TRBD1; j_gene: TRBJ2-2; v_gene: TRBV10-3; CDR3nt: TGTGCCATCCTCACGGGACAGGGGATCGGGGAGCTGTTTTTT; CDR3aa: CAILTGQGIGELFF
abundance: -; d_gene: -; j_gene: TRBJ2-7; v_gene: TRBV7-9; CDR3nt: TGTGCCAGCAGCTTAGCGGTCGGCAGCTCCTACGAGCAGTACTTC; CDR3aa: CASSLAVGSSYEQYF
abundance: -; d_gene: TRBD2; j_gene: TRBJ2-5; v_gene: TRBV4-1; CDR3nt: TGCGCCAGCAGCCCCTTGGGCGGGGGGGCCGTGGAGACCCAGTACTTC; CDR3aa: CASSPLGGGAVETQYF
abundance: -; d_gene: -; j_gene: TRBJ1-1; v_gene: TRBV7-9; CDR3nt: TGTGCCAGCAGCTTAGACAGAAACACTGAAGCTTTCTTT; CDR3aa: CASSLDRNTEAFF
abundance: -; d_gene: TRBD2; j_gene: TRBJ2-1; v_gene: TRBV7-6; CDR3nt: TGTGCCAGCAGCTTACTAACTAGCGGGCCGAGCTCCTACAATGAGCAGTTCTTC; CDR3aa: CASSLLTSGPSSYNEQFF
abundance: few; d_gene: -; j_gene: TRBJ1-2; v_gene: TRBV27; CDR3nt: TGTGCCAGCAGTTTGGTGGCGAACTATGGCTACACCTTC; CDR3aa: CASSLVANYGYTF
abundance: -; d_gene: TRBD2; j_gene: TRBJ2-1; v_gene: TRBV5-1; CDR3nt: TGCGCCAGCAGCTTGGGACTAGCGGGGGTAAATGAGCAGTTCTTC; CDR3aa: CASSLGLAGVNEQFF
abundance: -; d_gene: -; j_gene: TRBJ1-6; v_gene: TRBV5-5; CDR3nt: TGTGCCAGCAGCTTGGTGGCCGATAATTCACCCCTCCACTTT; CDR3aa: CASSLVADNSPLHF
abundance: -; d_gene: TRBD1; j_gene: TRBJ2-5; v_gene: TRBV6-5; CDR3nt: TGTGCCAGCAGTTCCGGGACAGGGATCGGAGAGACCCAGTACTTC; CDR3aa: CASSSGTGIGETQYF
abundance: -; d_gene: -; j_gene: TRBJ2-3; v_gene: TRBV9; CDR3nt: TGTGCCAGCGCGGCCCGACCCTTTAACGGTGCCGATACGCAGTATTTT; CDR3aa: CASAARPFNGADTQYF
abundance: -; d_gene: TRBD1; j_gene: TRBJ1-1; v_gene: TRBV28; CDR3nt: TGTGCCAGCCAAAGCCCGGGACAGCACTACACTGAAGCTTTCTTT; CDR3aa: CASQSPGQHYTEAFF
abundance: once; d_gene: TRBD1; j_gene: TRBJ2-3; v_gene: TRBV7-2; CDR3nt: TGTGCCAGCAGCTTAGCCAGGGGGCGAGATACGCAGTATTTT; CDR3aa: CASSLARGRDTQYF
abundance: -; d_gene: -; j_gene: TRBJ2-6; v_gene: TRBV18; CDR3nt: TGTGCCAGCTCACCATGGGGCGGGTCTGGGGCCAACGTCCTGACTTTC; CDR3aa: CASSPWGGSGANVLTF
abundance: -; d_gene: -; j_gene: TRBJ1-2; v_gene: TRBV2; CDR3nt: TGTGCCAGCAGCGCACCCCTGGACAGATTAAACTATGGCTACACCTTC; CDR3aa: CASSAPLDRLNYGYTF
abundance: -; d_gene: -; j_gene: TRBJ2-5; v_gene: TRBV11-2; CDR3nt: TGTGCCAGCAGCCTACAGGTTAGGGAGACCCAGTACTTC; CDR3aa: CASSLQVRETQYF
abundance: -; d_gene: TRBD2; j_gene: TRBJ2-1; v_gene: TRBV27; CDR3nt: TGTGCCAGCAGTCAAGCGGGGGGGCCTGCCTACAATGAGCAGTTCTTC; CDR3aa: CASSQAGGPAYNEQFF
abundance: -; d_gene: -; j_gene: TRBJ2-7; v_gene: TRBV7-3; CDR3nt: TGTGCCAGCAGCTTAAGGGCGGGGACACCGTACGAGCAGTACTTC; CDR3aa: CASSLRAGTPYEQYF
abundance: -; d_gene: -; j_gene: TRBJ1-5; v_gene: TRBV10-1; CDR3nt: TGCGCCAGCAGGAATAGCAATCAGCCCCAGCATTTT; CDR3aa: CASRNSNQPQHF
abundance: -; d_gene: TRBD1; j_gene: TRBJ2-5; v_gene: TRBV7-9; CDR3nt: TGTGCCAGCAGCCCAACAGGGGCACCGGAGACCCAGTACTTC; CDR3aa: CASSPTGAPETQYF
abundance: -; d_gene: TRBD1; j_gene: TRBJ2-3; v_gene: TRBV5-1; CDR3nt: TGCGCCAGCAGCTTGGGCAATGACCGAACAGGGGCGTCAGATACGCAGTATTTT; CDR3aa: CASSLGNDRTGASDTQYF
abundance: -; d_gene: TRBD1; j_gene: TRBJ2-5; v_gene: TRBV2; CDR3nt: TGTGCCAGCACCAGGGACAGGGGGCAAGAGACCCAGTACTTC; CDR3aa: CASTRDRGQETQYF
abundance: -; d_gene: -; j_gene: TRBJ2-3; v_gene: TRBV5-1; CDR3nt: TGCGCCAGCAGCTTGTCTCGGGCCCCAGATACGCAGTATTTT; CDR3aa: CASSLSRAPDTQYF
abundance: -; d_gene: TRBD2; j_gene: TRBJ2-3; v_gene: TRBV6-2/TRBV6-3; CDR3nt: TGTGCCAGCAGTACCTTCTTTGGCGGGGGGCCAATTACAGATACGCAGTATTTT; CDR3aa: CASSTFFGGGPITDTQYF
abundance: -; d_gene: TRBD1; j_gene: TRBJ2-1; v_gene: TRBV30; CDR3nt: TGTGCCTGGATGAGAGGCAGACTCGGACAGGGCAGTTCCGATGAGCAGTTCTTC; CDR3aa: CAWMRGRLGQGSSDEQFF
abundance: few; d_gene: -; j_gene: TRBJ2-7; v_gene: TRBV11-2; CDR3nt: TGTGCCAGCAGCTTGGGGTTGGACAGCTATTCCTACGAGCAGTACTTC; CDR3aa: CASSLGLDSYSYEQYF
abundance: -; d_gene: -; j_gene: TRBJ2-5; v_gene: TRBV18; CDR3nt: TGTGCCAGCTCACGGACCTACCAAGAGACCCAGTACTTC; CDR3aa: CASSRTYQETQYF
abundance: -; d_gene: TRBD1; j_gene: TRBJ2-2; v_gene: TRBV5-1; CDR3nt: TGCGCCAGCAGCTTGGGTGGACAGGGGACCGGGGAGCTGTTTTTT; CDR3aa: CASSLGGQGTGELFF
abundance: -; d_gene: TRBD2; j_gene: TRBJ2-3; v_gene: TRBV28; CDR3nt: TGTGCCAGTTCACTAGCGGGGGGGGGCACAGATACGCAGTATTTT; CDR3aa: CASSLAGGGTDTQYF
abundance: once; d_gene: -; j_gene: TRBJ2-4; v_gene: TRBV19; CDR3nt: TGTGCCAGTACCAAGTGGGTTGGAGGGGGCAAGGGGAACATTCAGTACTTC; CDR3aa: CASTKWVGGGKGNIQYF
abundance: -; d_gene: -; j_gene: TRBJ2-6; v_gene: TRBV3-1/TRBV3-2; CDR3nt: TGTGCCAGCAGCCACCTGGCGGTTTACTCTGGGGCCAACGTCCTGACTTTC; CDR3aa: CASSHLAVYSGANVLTF
abundance: -; d_gene: -; j_gene: TRBJ2-7; v_gene: TRBV30; CDR3nt: TGTGCCTGGAGTGTAGGAGGATACGAGCAGTACTTC; CDR3aa: CAWSVGGYEQYF
abundance: -; d_gene: -; j_gene: TRBJ2-6; v_gene: TRBV14; CDR3nt: TGTGCCAGCAGCCAAGATCGATGGCAGTCTGGGGCCAACGTCCTGACTTTC; CDR3aa: CASSQDRWQSGANVLTF
abundance: -; d_gene: -; j_gene: TRBJ1-2; v_gene: TRBV7-9; CDR3nt: TGTGCCAGCAGCTTCAGTTCAGGGGACTATGGCTACACCTTC; CDR3aa: CASSFSSGDYGYTF
abundance: -; d_gene: TRBD1; j_gene: TRBJ2-1; v_gene: TRBV24-1; CDR3nt: TGTGCCACCAGTGACCGACAGGGAAGGTCCTACAATGAGCAGTTCTTC; CDR3aa: CATSDRQGRSYNEQFF
abundance: -; d_gene: -; j_gene: TRBJ2-1; v_gene: TRBV2; CDR3nt: TGTGCCAGCGGACAGTACAATGAGCAGTTCTTC; CDR3aa: CASGQYNEQFF
abundance: -; d_gene: TRBD1; j_gene: TRBJ2-7; v_gene: TRBV27; CDR3nt: TGTGCCAGCAGTTTTTCCCCCAGACAGGGAATCTACGAGCAGTACTTC; CDR3aa: CASSFSPRQGIYEQYF
abundance: -; d_gene: -; j_gene: TRBJ1-1; v_gene: TRBV7-2; CDR3nt: TGTGCCAGCAGAATAGAACCGAACACTGAAGCTTTCTTT; CDR3aa: CASRIEPNTEAFF
abundance: -; d_gene: -; j_gene: TRBJ1-5; v_gene: TRBV7-8; CDR3nt: TGTGCCAGCAGCGACACAAACCCTCAAAGCAATCAGCCCCAGCATTTT; CDR3aa: CASSDTNPQSNQPQHF
abundance: -; d_gene: -; j_gene: TRBJ1-6; v_gene: TRBV2; CDR3nt: TGTGCCAGCAGTGATCGGTCAGGTTCACCCCTCCACTTT; CDR3aa: CASSDRSGSPLHF